The 14 T cell receptor beta chains below all came from one sample that was sequenced in a study of human T cells and chemical hapten exposure. TCRdb itself ran the RACE reads through MiXCR, one entry per CDR3 protein. The table records about 300,000 distinct CDR3 sequences, approximately 5.8% of them present only once. Time point specified: pre-sensitization, week 0. Treatment: therapeutic diphenylcyclopropenone sensitization with weekly scalp DPC. Sequenced material: whole blood, taken in connection with sensitization to the hapten diphenylcyclopropenone (DPC). Receptors were obtained from a woman between 18 and 30 years old with alopecia areata. Some clones in this sample may be carry-over from other donors' samples.

This clonotype was recorded many times. The rearrangement links TRBV27 to TRBJ2-7, with D possibly TRBD1 on 7 matching bases. Germline V CDR1 and CDR2: MNHEY, SMNVEV (reference sequence). Trimming left V 4 bases short and J 6 bases short, with 16 bases between. The CDR3 covers 14 residues. CDR3 residues: CASSSGGRFSEQYF. The CDR3, as DNA: TGTGCCAGCAGTTCAGGGGGGCGCTTCTCCGAGCAGTACTTC.

This clonotype was counted ten times or more. One end of the junction varies from germline; a read error may be responsible. The genes are TRBV7-7 and TRBJ2-3; TRBD2 matches at 8 bases. CDR1 is SSHAT, CDR2 FNYEAQ, per germline (reference sequence). The CDR3 contains 16 residues. The CDR3 coding sequence is TGTGCTAGCAGCTTAGCGGGGTCAGGGGATTACGATACGCAGTATTTT. Translation: CASSLAGSGDYDTQYF.

This clonotype was seen at least ten times. For the CDR3, the DNA is TGTGCCAGCAGTTACTCGTGGGAAGAGGATGAGCAGTTCTTC. The encoded protein is CASSYSWEEDEQFF. J is TRBJ2-1 and V is TRBV6-6, with D uncertain. CDR1 and CDR2 from the germline V gene are MNHNY and SVGAGI (reference sequence). The CDR3 consists of 14 residues. Trimming shortened V by 0 bases and J by 8 bases, and 11 bases separated the two germline ends.

This clonotype turned up a few times. The chain combines TRBV7-8 with TRBJ1-2; the D is unclear. The germline CDR1 and CDR2 sequences are SGHVS and FQNEAQ. This CDR3 has 13 residues. The V end lost 5 bases, the J end lost 3 bases, and 10 bases lay between the germline ends. As DNA, the CDR3 is TGTGCCAGCAGCCGGGCGACATACTATGGCTACACCTTC. It encodes CASSRATYYGYTF. Variable domain in full (rest from reference TRBV7-8 and TRBJ1-2): GAGVSQSPRYKVAKRGQDVALRCDPISGHVSLFWYQQALGQGPEFLTYFQNEAQLDKSGLPSDRFFAERPEGSVSTLKIQRTQQEDSAVYLCASSRATYYGYTFGSGTRLTVV.

This clonotype was observed at least ten times. This chain links TRBV27 with TRBJ1-5, with D tentatively TRBD1 (5 bases). The CDR3 runs to 17 residues. The ends were cut back, 5 bases at V and 1 base at J, with 18 bases in the middle. Germline V gene sequence: CDR1 MNHEY, CDR2 SMNVEV (reference sequence). DNA of the CDR3: TGTGCCAGCAGTCTCATATCCCCTGGGGACAGCAATCAGCCCCAGCATTTT. This sequence encodes CASSLISPGDSNQPQHF.

This clonotype was counted many times. V is TRBV5-1 and J is TRBJ2-2; D possibly corresponds to TRBD1 (5 bases). Germline lookup yields CDR1 SGHRS and CDR2 YFSETQ. Trimming took off 4 bases at V and 5 bases at J, with 15 bases between the two ends. CDR3 length: 15 residues. Here the CDR3 DNA reads TGCGCCAGCAGCCTGTACAGGATGGGGACCGGGGAGCTGTTTTTT. Protein sequence: CASSLYRMGTGELFF.

The chain couples TRBV2 to TRBJ1-1; D gene uncertain. V lost 4 bases to trimming and J lost 8 bases, with 17 bases between them. Germline V gene sequence: CDR1 SNHLY, CDR2 FYNNEI. This CDR3 contains 14 residues. The DNA for the CDR3 is TGTGCCAGCAGTGGGGTGGAGGTGGCGGGCGAAGCTTTCTTT. Protein sequence: CASSGVEVAGEAFF.

This clonotype came up a few times. J is TRBJ1-5 and V is TRBV7-9, with D perhaps TRBD1 (6 bases). CDR1 is SEHNR, CDR2 FQNEAQ, per germline (reference sequence). This CDR3 region has 15 residues. V was cut by 4 bases and J by 5 bases, with 15 bases left in between. In DNA, the CDR3 is TGTGCCAGCAGCTCGAACAGGGATAGGGATCAGCCCCAGCATTTT. Its translation: CASSSNRDRDQPQHF.

This clonotype was seen ten or more times. This chain connects TRBV28 to TRBJ2-2, with D perhaps given as TRBD1 or TRBD2 (5 bases each). Trimming removed 2 bases from V and 0 bases from J, with 16 bases in between. Germline loops: CDR1 MDHEN, CDR2 SYDVKM. The CDR3 contains 18 residues. The CDR3 coding sequence is TGTGCCAGCAGTTTAATACCGGGACGGAAGGCGAACACCGGGGAGCTGTTTTTT. Residues: CASSLIPGRKANTGELFF.

The chain uses TRBV27 and TRBJ2-3; 12 bases map to TRBD2. CDR1 MNHEY and CDR2 SMNVEV come from the germline V gene (reference sequence). The CDR3 has 18 residues. V trimming: 3 bases; J trimming: 3 bases; junction bases outside the gene matches: 10. The CDR3 region has the DNA TGTGCCAGCAGTTTTCTAGCTAGCGGGGGGGCTAGGACAGATACGCAGTATTTT. Protein sequence: CASSFLASGGARTDTQYF.

This clonotype was found many times. CDR3 bases: TGCAGTGCTGGACGGACAGGGCACGAGCAGTACTTC. Translating it yields CSAGRTGHEQYF. V usage is TRBV20-1 and J usage is TRBJ2-7; 8 bases line up with TRBD1. This CDR3 comprises 12 residues. In germline, CDR1 is DFQATT, CDR2 SNEGSKA (reference sequence). V lost 5 bases and J lost 5; bases outside the gene matches: 5.

This clonotype was found many times. The rearrangement links TRBV29-1 to TRBJ1-1; D unresolved. With 5 bases removed from V and 4 bases from J, the gap between germline ends came to 14 bases. The CDR3 runs 13 residues. CDR1 and CDR2 (germline): SQVTM, ANQGSEA. The CDR3 DNA sequence: TGCAGCGTTAGTGAGTTATCGACCACTGAAGCTTTCTTT. This gives the protein CSVSELSTTEAFF.

This clonotype showed up many times. The chain combines TRBV5-1 with TRBJ2-1, with 13 positions matching TRBD2. The CDR3 has 19 amino acids. The junction had 12 bases not matched to a gene; V was cut back by 4 bases and J by 2 bases. CDR1 is SGHRS, CDR2 YFSETQ, per germline. The CDR3 spells CASSPLPGLAGTTYNEQFF. In nucleotides, the CDR3 is TGCGCCAGCAGCCCCCTCCCGGGACTAGCGGGGACTACCTACAATGAGCAGTTCTTC.

This clonotype was counted ten times or more. The V call is TRBV5-1, the J call TRBJ2-7; 7 positions match TRBD2. Germline CDR1 and CDR2: SGHRS and YFSETQ. The CDR3 runs 15 residues. With V trimmed by 4 bases and J by 5 bases, 12 bases remained unmatched. As DNA, the CDR3 is TGCGCCAGCAGCCCCCAACGGGGGGTCGGGGACGAGCAGTACTTC. It specifies CASSPQRGVGDEQYF.